This T cell receptor (beta chain) originates from a study of CD8 T cells in Susac syndrome. RNA totalling roughly 0.5 to 1 ug underwent reverse transcription with random hexamers. Amplification of TCR beta CDR3 spanned 54 Vbeta and 13 Jbeta via immunoSEQ multiplex PCR. Each CDR3 protein is one row after TCRdb ran MiXCR on the immunoSEQ multiplex PCR reads. The profile shows a few hundred thousand distinct CDR3 sequences, approximately 95% of them singletons. The CDR3 length is 14 residues. The germline V gene encodes CDR1 MNHEY and CDR2 SVGAGI. V dropped 7 bases and J dropped 1 base, with 13 bases sitting between them. Negative magnetic isolation gave CD8+ and CD4+ cells; FACS enriched CD8+ TEMRA.

This TCR derives from a human donor with multiple sclerosis. The rearrangement joins TRBV6-5 to TRBJ2-5, with D tentatively TRBD2 (6 bases). The sample comprised CD4+ T cells from PBMCs. The CDR3 spells CASTGGTGQETQYF. CDR3 coding DNA: TGTGCCAGCACCGGAGGGACTGGCCAAGAGACCCAGTACTTC.